Presented here are 28 T cell receptor beta chains from one specimen sequenced in a study of T cell repertoires and HLA-DP antigens. Antigen specificity for these receptors is unknown. Repertoires were generated with immunoSEQ multiplex PCR, while TCRdb's copy carries only in-frame clones and drops some. The sample includes over 60,000 clones, around 80% of them seen just once. The sequenced sample was CD4+ T cells from PBMCs. The receptors shown here come from a man aged 55 to 70 in good health and CMV-seronegative.

The J gene is TRBJ1-5, the V gene TRBV28, with D possibly TRBD1 on 6 matching bases. The CDR3 is made up of 15 amino acids. CDR1 and CDR2 (germline): MDHEN, SYDVKM. V was pared by 2 bases and J by 4 bases, with 12 bases between. The chain's CDR3 is CASSLGQLSNQPQHF. The CDR3 DNA sequence: TGTGCCAGCAGTTTAGGACAGCTCTCGAATCAGCCCCAGCATTTT.

CDR3 protein: CASSIRDRGGSPLHF. DNA of the CDR3: TGTGCCAGTAGTATTCGTGACAGGGGCGGTTCACCCCTCCACTTT. The chain employs TRBV19 and TRBJ1-6; 8 nucleotides match TRBD1. This CDR3 spans 15 amino acids. After removal of 3 bases from V and 9 bases from J, the junction contained 7 bases not matched to a gene. Germline CDR1 is LNHDA and CDR2 is SQIVND (reference sequence).

The table lists this clone with a count of one. CDR3 nucleotides: TGCGCCAGCAGCTTGTCCGACAGGGCCCAGGGCACAGATACGCAGTATTTT. Protein product: CASSLSDRAQGTDTQYF. The chain is built from TRBV5-1 and TRBJ2-3, with TRBD1 identical over 7 bases. The CDR3 has 17 amino acids. Germline values: CDR1 SGHRS, CDR2 YFSETQ. V gave up 1 base and J gave up 1 base; unmatched junction bases: 9.

The J gene is TRBJ2-3, the V gene TRBV27; 14 bases are shared with TRBD2. This CDR3 is built from 18 residues. Unmatched junction bases numbered 13, after V lost 5 bases and J lost 6 bases. Per the germline V gene, CDR1 is MNHEY and CDR2 is SMNVEV (reference sequence). CDR3 sequence reads: CASSPATSGGARGDTQYF. In DNA, the CDR3 is TGTGCCAGCAGTCCCGCGACTAGCGGGGGGGCCCGGGGGGATACGCAGTATTTT.

The V gene is TRBV7-2, the J gene TRBJ2-3; TRBD2 aligns across 7 bases. Germline CDR1 SGHTA, CDR2 FQGNSA. The J segment lost 5 bases and the V segment lost 2 bases, leaving 4 bases of the junction unmatched. The CDR3 totals 14 residues. CDR3 in DNA: TGTGCCAGCAGCTTACGCGGGAGAGAAGATACGCAGTATTTT. It is translated as CASSLRGREDTQYF.

This clone came up once. V and J are TRBV2 and TRBJ2-7; no firm D call. CDR1 and CDR2 from the germline V gene are SNHLY and FYNNEI. The CDR3 spans 12 residues. Trimming pared 5 bases from V and 0 bases from J, leaving 5 bases between. CDR3 sequence: CASSHVSYEQYV. The CDR3 DNA reads as TGTGCCAGCAGTCACGTCTCCTACGAGCAGTACGTC.

V gene TRBV30 combines with J gene TRBJ2-3; TRBD2 matches 7 bases. Per the germline V gene, CDR1 is GTSNPN and CDR2 is SVGIG (reference sequence). The trim removed 6 bases at V and 2 bases at J, leaving 8 bases unmatched. The CDR3 has 14 amino acids. CDR3 DNA sequence: TGTGCCTGCAACCCAGCGGGGCCCACAGATACGCAGTATTTT. Translated: CACNPAGPTDTQYF.

V and J are TRBV2 and TRBJ1-2; D perhaps matches TRBD1 (6 bases). The CDR3 is made up of 16 amino acids. Germline values: CDR1 SNHLY, CDR2 FYNNEI. V lost 3 bases and J lost 0, with 14 bases in between. CDR3 coding DNA: TGTGCCAGCAGTGAGGGAGGGGGTAGGCCTAACTATGGCTACACCTTC. It specifies CASSEGGGRPNYGYTF.

In DNA, the CDR3 is TGCGCCAGCAGCGGATTCTGGGGACTCACAGATACGCAGTATTTT. Translation gives CASSGFWGLTDTQYF. The chain uses TRBV4-1 and TRBJ2-3; D may be TRBD2 (6 bases). Trimming shortened V by 5 bases and J by 2 bases, and 14 bases separated the two germline ends. The V gene's germline CDR1 is MGHRA and CDR2 YSYEKL. The CDR3 runs to 15 residues.

The chain combines TRBV18 with TRBJ1-1; D possibly corresponds to TRBD1 (6 bases). V lost 5 bases and J 4 bases, leaving 11 bases between the germline ends. The CDR3 loop spans 13 amino acids. Germline assignment: CDR1 KGHSH and CDR2 LQKENI. The CDR3 loop reads CASSTVDSTEAFF. The CDR3 DNA reads TGTGCCAGCTCAACCGTGGACAGCACTGAAGCTTTCTTT.

The J gene is TRBJ1-1, the V gene TRBV7-2; D remains unclear. This CDR3 is built from 12 residues. Germline values: CDR1 SGHTA, CDR2 FQGNSA. Deletions cut 3 bases from V and 2 bases from J, with 4 bases between. CDR3 sequence: CASSFYNTEAFF. As DNA, the CDR3 is TGTGCCAGCAGCTTTTATAACACTGAAGCTTTCTTT.

This clone came up once. The genes are TRBV4-3 and TRBJ1-4; 7 bases fit TRBD1. The CDR3 totals 14 residues. Trimming cost V 4 bases and J 8 bases; bases outside gene matches: 7. Per germline, CDR1 LGHNA and CDR2 YSLEER. The CDR3 DNA reads TGCGCCAGCAGCCGACAGGGCCTTGAGGAAAAACTGTTTTTT. Translating gives CASSRQGLEEKLFF.

By frequency in the sample, this clone is medium-sized. The V call is TRBV7-2, the J call TRBJ1-2; no firm D call. In germline, CDR1 is SGHTA, CDR2 FQGNSA. The germline V and J ends were trimmed by 3 bases and 7 bases, with 9 bases remaining between them. The CDR3 spans 12 residues. The DNA of the CDR3 is TGTGCCAGCAGCTTTCTCGGTCGTGGCTACACCTTC. Its protein product is CASSFLGRGYTF.

The V call is TRBV4-2, the J call TRBJ1-3, with 7 bases fitting TRBD1. Germline V CDR1 and CDR2: LGHNA, YNFKEQ. The CDR3 spans 14 residues. V shed 6 bases, J shed 0 bases, and the junction held 2 bases outside the gene matches. The CDR3 bases are TGTGCCAGCAGTCGGGACAGCTCTGGAAACACCATATATTTT. Amino acid sequence: CASSRDSSGNTIYF.

The chain recombines TRBV7-2 with TRBJ2-4, with TRBD2 as a possible D gene (5 bases). CDR1 SGHTA and CDR2 FQGNSA come from the germline V gene. The CDR3 is made up of 17 amino acids. The V end was cut by 1 base, the J end by 0 bases, with 13 bases between. Here the CDR3 DNA reads TGTGCCAGCAGCTTAGAGGCAGGACTTCTAGCCAAAAACATTCAGTACTTC. Its translation: CASSLEAGLLAKNIQYF. The variable domain in full, with the rest retrieved from reference TRBV7-2 and TRBJ2-4, is GAGVSQSPSNKVTEKGKDVELRCDPISGHTALYWYRQSLGQGLEFLIYFQGNSAPDKSGLPSDRFSAERTGGSVSTLTIQRTQQEDSAVYLCASSLEAGLLAKNIQYFGAGTRLSVL.

The V call is TRBV2, the J call TRBJ2-3; 8 nucleotides agree with TRBD1. The CDR3 totals 20 residues. Germline V CDR1 and CDR2: SNHLY, FYNNEI. V shed 8 bases, J shed 2 bases, and the junction held 24 bases outside the gene matches. This CDR3 is CASQDRGIAQGADLTDTQYF. The CDR3 nucleotides read TGTGCCAGCCAAGATAGGGGAATCGCGCAGGGGGCGGACCTCACAGATACGCAGTATTTT.

This clone was seen a few times. DNA for the CDR3: TGTGCCAGCAGCGGCCCAGGGAACTATGGCTACACCTTC. It yields the protein CASSGPGNYGYTF. The J gene is TRBJ1-2, the V gene TRBV7-3; the D gene is possibly TRBD1 (5 bases). The CDR3 consists of 13 residues. The V gene lost 5 bases and the J gene lost 2 bases, with 9 bases spanning the gap. Per the germline V gene, CDR1 is SGHTA and CDR2 is FQGTGA. Filled out from reference TRBV7-3 and TRBJ1-2, the complete variable domain reads GAGVSQTPSNKVTEKGKYVELRCDPISGHTALYWYRQSLGQGPEFLIYFQGTGAADDSGLPNDRFFAVRPEGSVSTLKIQRTERGDSAVYLCASSGPGNYGYTFGSGTRLTVV.

J is TRBJ1-5 and V is TRBV19; D call uncertain. The germline V gene has CDR1 LNHDA and CDR2 SQIVND (reference sequence). Trimming took off 1 base at V and 5 bases at J, with 12 bases between the two ends. The CDR3 length is 15 residues. The DNA for the CDR3 is TGTGCCAGTAGTATAGGTCGACAATCCTATCAGCCCCAGCATTTT. This translates into CASSIGRQSYQPQHF.

The genes are TRBV7-9 and TRBJ2-3; D remains unclear. Germline V lookup: CDR1 SEHNR, CDR2 FQNEAQ (reference sequence). The length of the CDR3 is 14 residues. V lost 4 bases, J lost 6 bases, and 14 bases lay in between. This chain's CDR3 is CASSSYSQLDTQYF. The CDR3 DNA reads TGTGCCAGCAGCTCCTACTCCCAGTTGGATACGCAGTATTTT. The full variable domain, rest sourced from reference TRBV7-9 and TRBJ2-3, is DTGVSQNPRHKITKRGQNVTFRCDPISEHNRLYWYRQTLGQGPEFLTYFQNEAQLEKSRLLSDRFSAERPKGSFSTLEIQRTEQGDSAMYLCASSSYSQLDTQYFGPGTRLTVL.

J is TRBJ2-1 and V is TRBV7-9, with TRBD2 matching over 10 bases. The CDR3 is 16 amino acids. CDR1 is SEHNR, CDR2 FQNEAQ, per germline (reference sequence). J was trimmed by 7 bases and V by 5 bases; bases with no gene match: 11. The CDR3 DNA is TGTGCCAGCAGCCCCAGGCTAGCGGGGGTAGGGAATGAGCAGTTCTTC. It is translated as CASSPRLAGVGNEQFF.

The chain couples TRBV18 to TRBJ1-2; TRBD1 might be the D (5 bases). Trimming removed 6 bases at V and 3 bases at J, with 11 bases between. The CDR3 runs to 13 residues. Germline V gives CDR1 KGHSH, CDR2 LQKENI. Here the CDR3 DNA reads TGTGCCAGCTCCCCAGGGTACGACTATGGCTACACCTTC. Translating gives CASSPGYDYGYTF.

This clone came up a few times. The chain carries TRBV12-5 and TRBJ1-5, with 7 bases matching TRBD1. The CDR3 sequence is 14 residues long. The V segment lost 1 base and the J segment 10 bases; nucleotides outside the gene matches: 7. Germline V gene data show CDR1 as LGHNT and CDR2 as FRNRAP. CDR3 DNA: TGTGCTAGTGGTTTGGACGGGAGACAGGGCCCCCAGCATTTT. It encodes CASGLDGRQGPQHF.

This chain links TRBV9 with TRBJ2-3; 9 nucleotides agree with TRBD2. With V trimmed by 0 bases and J by 4 bases, 3 bases remained unmatched. Germline CDR1 reads SGDLS; CDR2 reads YYNGEE. The CDR3 spans 15 residues. The chain's CDR3 is CASSVGVAGADTQYF. The CDR3 DNA reads as TGTGCCAGCAGCGTAGGGGTAGCGGGAGCAGATACGCAGTATTTT.

This clone was seen many times. V and J are TRBV19 and TRBJ1-5; D not certain. The V and J ends lost 7 bases and 0 bases respectively, with 4 bases between them. Germline V CDR1 and CDR2: LNHDA, SQIVND (reference sequence). The CDR3 is 12 residues long. CDR3 coding DNA: TGTGCCAGTAAGGGTAGCAATCAGCCCCAGCATTTT. It is translated as CASKGSNQPQHF.

V usage is TRBV5-8 and J usage is TRBJ1-1, with D maybe TRBD1 (5 bases). V lost 7 bases, J lost 5 bases, and 15 bases lay in between. Germline V gene lookup returns CDR1 SGHTS and CDR2 YDEGEE. The length of the CDR3 is 13 residues. The CDR3 DNA follows: TGTGCCAGCCCCCCCCCAGGGTCTACTGAAGCTTTCTTT. The encoded protein is CASPPPGSTEAFF.

The rearrangement joins TRBV11-2 to TRBJ2-3; D call uncertain. V lost 1 base and J lost 2, with 16 bases in between. This CDR3 has 17 residues. Germline assignment: CDR1 SGHAT and CDR2 FQNNGV. The CDR3 is CASSLAGSHLPTDTQYF. The DNA for the CDR3 is TGTGCCAGCAGCTTAGCCGGCAGTCACTTGCCCACAGATACGCAGTATTTT.

The V gene is TRBV19, the J gene TRBJ2-2; weak D call: TRBD1 (5 bases). Germline lookup yields CDR1 LNHDA and CDR2 SQIVND (reference sequence). There are 14 residues in the CDR3. The V end was cut by 7 bases, the J end by 3 bases, with 12 bases between. CDR3 loop: CASTWGRDTGELFF. In DNA, the CDR3 is TGTGCCAGTACCTGGGGCAGGGACACCGGGGAGCTGTTTTTT.

The chain joins TRBV6-6 to TRBJ2-3, with D hard to call. The CDR3 runs to 14 residues. V was clipped by 2 bases and J by 2 bases, with 8 bases between them. The germline gives CDR1 MNHNY, CDR2 SVGAGI (reference sequence). CDR3 DNA sequence: TGTGCCAGCAGTTACGGGCAGAACACAGATACGCAGTATTTT. Amino acids: CASSYGQNTDTQYF.